Below are 8 T cell receptor beta chains sequenced from a single sample in a study of CD8+ T cells in alopecia areata. The treatment here: oral pan-JAK inhibitor, 5-10 mg twice daily. As the sequencing template, cDNA was produced by extracting RNA and reverse transcribing it. Sequencing was performed with immunoSEQ multiplex PCR; in TCRdb, only in-frame clones are kept and a portion is missing. The data hold approximately 210,000 clones, with 45% to 75% observed a single time. This sample comprised CD4+ T cells sorted from blood, obtained at week 4, from a patient treated with tofacitinib. These receptors all come from a human donor with alopecia areata.

This chain connects TRBV19 to TRBJ2-5, with D tentatively TRBD1 (7 bases). This CDR3 contains 14 residues. Germline values: CDR1 LNHDA, CDR2 SQIVND (reference sequence). The ends were cut back, 5 bases at V and 1 base at J, with 11 bases in the middle. CDR3 coding DNA: TGTGCCAGTAGTCCCCAGGGGGGCCAAGAGACCCAGTACTTC. This gives the protein CASSPQGGQETQYF.

This clone was seen more than once but under ten times. The rearrangement links TRBV5-1 to TRBJ1-6; TRBD1 agrees at 9 bases. The V gene end was trimmed by 4 bases and the J gene end by 9 bases; junction bases not matched to a gene: 8. The CDR3 runs to 15 residues. Per germline, CDR1 SGHRS and CDR2 YFSETQ. CDR3 nucleotides: TGCGCCAGCAGCGTCCGGACAGGGGCTGGTTCACCCCTCCACTTT. Translated, it gives CASSVRTGAGSPLHF.

As concerns this clone: Other nucleotide sequences from this sample produce the same CDR3. The chain uses TRBV5-1 and TRBJ2-5; no reliable D call. Germline-derived CDR1 and CDR2 are SGHRS and YFSETQ. The V end was cut by 5 bases, the J end by 3 bases, with 5 bases between. This CDR3 has 11 residues. CDR3 loop: CASRVEETQYF. CDR3 sequence (DNA): TGCGCCAGCAGGGTTGAAGAGACCCAGTACTTC. The full variable domain, in which reference TRBV5-1 and TRBJ2-5 provide the parts outside the CDR3, is KAGVTQTPRYLIKTRGQQVTLSCSPISGHRSVSWYQQTPGQGLQFLFEYFSETQRNKGNFPGRFSGRQFSNSRSEMNVSTLELGDSALYLCASRVEETQYFGPGTRLLVL.

This chain joins TRBV7-2 and TRBJ1-2; D is perhaps TRBD1 (5 bases). The CDR3 has 15 residues. The V and J ends lost 5 bases and 8 bases respectively, with 21 bases between them. Germline V gene lookup returns CDR1 SGHTA and CDR2 FQGNSA. As DNA, the CDR3 is TGTGCCAGCAGCCCGAAATATCAGGGTGTAGGGGGCTACACCTTC. Translating it yields CASSPKYQGVGGYTF.

The chain is built from TRBV29-1 and TRBJ2-5; D ambiguous. There are 13 residues in the CDR3. Trimming stripped 1 base from V and 2 bases from J, with 8 bases between. CDR1 SQVTM and CDR2 ANQGSEA come from the germline V gene. CDR3 protein: CSVEGRRQETQYF. CDR3 nucleotide sequence: TGCAGCGTTGAAGGAAGGCGGCAAGAGACCCAGTACTTC.

The rearrangement uses TRBV2 and TRBJ1-2, with unresolved D. Germline CDR1 is SNHLY and CDR2 is FYNNEI. The CDR3 is 12 residues long. V shed 4 bases and J shed 3 bases, with 6 bases lying between them. The CDR3 region is CASSATDYGYTF. The CDR3 DNA follows: TGTGCCAGCAGTGCCACGGACTATGGCTACACCTTC.

The chain uses TRBV30 and TRBJ1-1, with D tentatively TRBD1 (6 bases). Germline assignment: CDR1 GTSNPN and CDR2 SVGIG (reference sequence). The CDR3 loop spans 13 amino acids. The V end lost 3 bases, the J end lost 1 base, and 9 bases lay between the germline ends. CDR3 region: CAWRDSRNTEAFF. CDR3 DNA: TGTGCCTGGAGGGACAGTCGGAACACTGAAGCTTTCTTT.

The rearrangement links TRBV6-5 to TRBJ1-5, with D tentatively TRBD1 (5 bases). Germline V lookup: CDR1 MNHEY, CDR2 SVGAGI. CDR3 size: 15 residues. V lost 2 bases, J lost 0 bases, and 8 bases lay in between. CDR3 loop: CASSYDSISNQPQHF. The CDR3 nucleotides are TGTGCCAGCAGTTACGACAGCATTAGCAATCAGCCCCAGCATTTT.